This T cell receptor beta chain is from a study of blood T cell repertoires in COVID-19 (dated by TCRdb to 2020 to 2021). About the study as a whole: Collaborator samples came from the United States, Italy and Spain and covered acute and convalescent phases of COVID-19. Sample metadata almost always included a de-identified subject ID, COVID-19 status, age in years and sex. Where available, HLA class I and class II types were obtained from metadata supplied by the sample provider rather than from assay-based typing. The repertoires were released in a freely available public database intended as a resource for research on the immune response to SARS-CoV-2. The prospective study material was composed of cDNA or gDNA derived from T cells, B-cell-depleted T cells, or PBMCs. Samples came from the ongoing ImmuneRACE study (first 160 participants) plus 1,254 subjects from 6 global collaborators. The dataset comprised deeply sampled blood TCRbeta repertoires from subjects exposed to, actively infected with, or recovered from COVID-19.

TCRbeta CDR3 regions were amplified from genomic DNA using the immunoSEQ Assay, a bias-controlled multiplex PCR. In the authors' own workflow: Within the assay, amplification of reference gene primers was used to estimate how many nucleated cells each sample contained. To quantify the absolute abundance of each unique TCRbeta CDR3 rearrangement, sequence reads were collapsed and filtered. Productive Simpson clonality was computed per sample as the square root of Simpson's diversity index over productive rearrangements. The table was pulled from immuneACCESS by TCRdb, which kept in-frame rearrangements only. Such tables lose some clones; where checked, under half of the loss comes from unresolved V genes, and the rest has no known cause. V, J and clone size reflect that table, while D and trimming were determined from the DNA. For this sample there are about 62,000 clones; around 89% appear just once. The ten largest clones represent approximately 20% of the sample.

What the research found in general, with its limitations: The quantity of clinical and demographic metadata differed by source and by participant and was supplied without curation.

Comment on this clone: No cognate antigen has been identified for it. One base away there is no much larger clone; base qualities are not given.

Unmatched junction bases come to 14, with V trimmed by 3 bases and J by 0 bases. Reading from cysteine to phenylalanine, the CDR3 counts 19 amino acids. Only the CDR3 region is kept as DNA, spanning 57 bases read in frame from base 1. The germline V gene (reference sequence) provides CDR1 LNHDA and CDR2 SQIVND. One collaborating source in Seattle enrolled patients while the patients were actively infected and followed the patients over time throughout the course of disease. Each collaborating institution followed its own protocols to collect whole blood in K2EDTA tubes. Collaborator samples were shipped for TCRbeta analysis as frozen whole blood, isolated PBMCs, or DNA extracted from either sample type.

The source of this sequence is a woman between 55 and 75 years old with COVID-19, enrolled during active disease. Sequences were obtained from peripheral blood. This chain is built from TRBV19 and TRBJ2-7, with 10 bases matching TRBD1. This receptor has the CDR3 CASSISSDRGPFYSYEQYF. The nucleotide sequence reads TGTGCCAGTAGTATTTCCTCCGACAGGGGGCCTTTCTACTCCTACGAGCAGTACTTC. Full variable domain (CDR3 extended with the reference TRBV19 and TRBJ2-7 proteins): DGGITQSPKYLFRKEGQNVTLSCEQNLNHDAMYWYRQDPGQGLRLIYYSQIVNDFQKGDIAEGYSVSREKKESFPLTVTSAQKNPTAFYLCASSISSDRGPFYSYEQYFGPGTRLTVT.